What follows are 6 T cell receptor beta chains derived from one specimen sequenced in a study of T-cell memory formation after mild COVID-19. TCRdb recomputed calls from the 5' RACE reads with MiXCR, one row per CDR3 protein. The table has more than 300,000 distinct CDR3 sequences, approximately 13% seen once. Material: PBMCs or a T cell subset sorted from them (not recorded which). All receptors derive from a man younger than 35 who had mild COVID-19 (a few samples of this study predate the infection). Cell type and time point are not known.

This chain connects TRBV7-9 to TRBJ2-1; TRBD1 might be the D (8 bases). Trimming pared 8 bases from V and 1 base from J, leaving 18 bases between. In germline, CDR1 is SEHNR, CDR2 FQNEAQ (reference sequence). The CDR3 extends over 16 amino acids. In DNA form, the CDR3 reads TGTGCCAGCGGTTCCCACAGGGGGGGATCCTACAATGAGCAGTTCTTC. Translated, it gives CASGSHRGGSYNEQFF.

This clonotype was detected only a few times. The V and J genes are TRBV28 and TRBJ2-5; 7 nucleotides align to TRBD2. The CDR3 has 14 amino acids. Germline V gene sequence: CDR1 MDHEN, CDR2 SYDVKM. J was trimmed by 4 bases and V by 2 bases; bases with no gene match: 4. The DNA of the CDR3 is TGTGCCAGCAGTTTACAGGGAGGGGTAGAGACCCAGTACTTC. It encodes CASSLQGGVETQYF.

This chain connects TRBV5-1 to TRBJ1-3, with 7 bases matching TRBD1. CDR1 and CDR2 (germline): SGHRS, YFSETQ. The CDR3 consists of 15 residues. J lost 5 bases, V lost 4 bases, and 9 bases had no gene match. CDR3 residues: CASSLDGTDRNTIYF. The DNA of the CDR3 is TGCGCCAGCAGCCTCGACGGGACAGACAGAAACACCATATATTTT.

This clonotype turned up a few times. CDR3 coding DNA: TGTGCCAGCAGCGCAAGGGAGTCTGGAAACACCATATATTTT. This gives the protein CASSARESGNTIYF. The chain recombines TRBV9 with TRBJ1-3, with D unresolved. Trimming left V 3 bases short and J 1 base short, with 8 bases between. This CDR3 has 14 amino acids. Germline CDR1 is SGDLS and CDR2 is YYNGEE.

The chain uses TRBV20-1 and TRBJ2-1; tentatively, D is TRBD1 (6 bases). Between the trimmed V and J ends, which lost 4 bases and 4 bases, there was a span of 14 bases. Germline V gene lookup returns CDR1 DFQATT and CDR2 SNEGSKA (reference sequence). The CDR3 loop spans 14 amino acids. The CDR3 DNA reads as TGCAGTGCTACAGACAGGTTTCGTTACAATGAGCAGTTCTTC. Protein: CSATDRFRYNEQFF.

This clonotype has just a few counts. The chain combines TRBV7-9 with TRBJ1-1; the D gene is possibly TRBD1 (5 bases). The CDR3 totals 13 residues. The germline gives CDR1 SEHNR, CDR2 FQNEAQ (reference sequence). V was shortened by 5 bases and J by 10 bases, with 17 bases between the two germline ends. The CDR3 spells CASSLRDGYLAFF. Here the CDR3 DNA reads TGTGCCAGCAGCCTCCGGGACGGGTATTTAGCTTTCTTT.